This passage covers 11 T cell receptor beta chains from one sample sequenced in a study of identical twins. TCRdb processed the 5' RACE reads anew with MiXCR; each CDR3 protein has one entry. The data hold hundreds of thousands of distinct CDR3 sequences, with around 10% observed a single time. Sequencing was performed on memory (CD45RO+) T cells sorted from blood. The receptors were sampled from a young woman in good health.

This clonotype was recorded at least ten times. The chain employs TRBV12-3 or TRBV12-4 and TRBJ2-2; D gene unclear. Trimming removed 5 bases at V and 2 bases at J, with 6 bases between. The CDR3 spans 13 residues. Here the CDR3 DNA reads TGTGCCAGCAGTGAACCCAACACCGGGGAGCTGTTTTTT. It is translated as CASSEPNTGELFF.

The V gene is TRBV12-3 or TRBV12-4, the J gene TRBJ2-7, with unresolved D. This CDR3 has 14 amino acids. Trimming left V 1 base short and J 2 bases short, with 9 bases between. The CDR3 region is CASSLGGLAYEQYF. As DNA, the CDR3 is TGTGCCAGCAGTTTAGGCGGTCTTGCCTACGAGCAGTACTTC.

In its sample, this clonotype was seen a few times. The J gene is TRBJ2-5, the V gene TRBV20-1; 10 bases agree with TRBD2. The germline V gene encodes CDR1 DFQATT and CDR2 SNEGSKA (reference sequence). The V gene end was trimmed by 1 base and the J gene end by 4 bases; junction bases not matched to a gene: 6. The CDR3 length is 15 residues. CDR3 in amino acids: CSARVLAGALETQYF. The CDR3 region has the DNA TGCAGTGCTAGAGTTCTAGCGGGAGCTTTAGAGACCCAGTACTTC.

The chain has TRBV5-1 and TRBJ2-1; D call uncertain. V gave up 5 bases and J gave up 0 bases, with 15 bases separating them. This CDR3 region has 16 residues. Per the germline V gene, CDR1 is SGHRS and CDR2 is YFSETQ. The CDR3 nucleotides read TGCGCCAGCAGACAAGGTCCAGCTGCCTCCTACAATGAGCAGTTCTTC. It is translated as CASRQGPAASYNEQFF.

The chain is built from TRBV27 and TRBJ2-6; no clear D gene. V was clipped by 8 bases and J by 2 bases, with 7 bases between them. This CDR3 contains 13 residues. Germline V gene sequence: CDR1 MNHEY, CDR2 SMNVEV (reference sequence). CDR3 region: CASARAGANVLTF. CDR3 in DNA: TGTGCCAGCGCCCGGGCTGGGGCCAACGTCCTGACTTTC.

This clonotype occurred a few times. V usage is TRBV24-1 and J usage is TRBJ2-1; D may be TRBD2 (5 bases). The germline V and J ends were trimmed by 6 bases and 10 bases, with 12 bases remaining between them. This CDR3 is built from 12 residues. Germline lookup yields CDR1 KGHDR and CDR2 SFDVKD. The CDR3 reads CATSSAESEQFF. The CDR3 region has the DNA TGTGCCACCAGTTCAGCGGAATCCGAGCAGTTCTTC.

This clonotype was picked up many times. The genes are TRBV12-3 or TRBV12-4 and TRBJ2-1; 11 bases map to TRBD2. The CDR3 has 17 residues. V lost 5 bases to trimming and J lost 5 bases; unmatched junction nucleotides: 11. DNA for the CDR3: TGTGCCAGCAGTCGATGGGCTAGCGGGGGGAGAAACAATGAGCAGTTCTTC. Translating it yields CASSRWASGGRNNEQFF.

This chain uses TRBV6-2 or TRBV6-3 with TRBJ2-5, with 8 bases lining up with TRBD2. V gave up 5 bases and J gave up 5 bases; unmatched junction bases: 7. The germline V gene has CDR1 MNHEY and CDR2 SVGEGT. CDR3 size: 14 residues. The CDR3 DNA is TGTGCCAGCAGTGGCATAGCGGGATGGGAGACCCAGTACTTC. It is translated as CASSGIAGWETQYF.

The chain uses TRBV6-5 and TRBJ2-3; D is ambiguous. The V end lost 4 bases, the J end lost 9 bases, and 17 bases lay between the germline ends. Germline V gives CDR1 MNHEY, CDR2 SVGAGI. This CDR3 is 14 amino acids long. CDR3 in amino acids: CASSSAVVSWTQYF. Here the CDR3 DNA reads TGTGCCAGCAGTTCCGCCGTAGTGTCATGGACGCAGTATTTT.

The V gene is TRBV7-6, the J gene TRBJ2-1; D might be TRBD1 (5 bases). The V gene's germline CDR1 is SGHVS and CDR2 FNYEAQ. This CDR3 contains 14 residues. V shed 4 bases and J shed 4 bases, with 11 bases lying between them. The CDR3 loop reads CASSSLGLYNEQFF. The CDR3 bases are TGTGCCAGCAGCTCCCTGGGGCTTTACAATGAGCAGTTCTTC.

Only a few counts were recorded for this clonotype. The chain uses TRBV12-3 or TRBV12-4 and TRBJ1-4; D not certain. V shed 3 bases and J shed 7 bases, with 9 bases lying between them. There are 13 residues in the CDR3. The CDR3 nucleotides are TGTGCCAGCAGTTTCTCAGGTATTGAAAAACTGTTTTTT. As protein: CASSFSGIEKLFF.